This T cell receptor (beta chain) was identified in a study of T cells in women clearing cervical HPV infection. A word on this clone: The read ends 3 residues shy of where the CDR3 ends; the end is completed using the germline J gene.

This CDR3 spans 11 amino acids. CDR1 is SQVTM and CDR2 is ANQGSEA in the germline V gene. Trimming stripped 2 bases from V and 3 bases from J, with 2 bases between. TCRdb keeps only in-frame clones here, not all; method: immunoSEQ multiplex PCR. The ten top clones account for about 1.7%, within a sample of roughly 35,000 clones. The source is a woman between 18 and 75 years old with a cervical HPV16 infection that either progressed to CIN3+ or cleared (not recorded which). The rearrangement joins TRBV29-1 to TRBJ2-1; no definite D call. The sample taken for sequencing was blood buffy coat. The DNA read from the CDR3 is TGCAGCGTTGAACGCTACAATGAG. Translation: CSVERYNE. The CDR3, in full, reads CSVERYNEQFF.